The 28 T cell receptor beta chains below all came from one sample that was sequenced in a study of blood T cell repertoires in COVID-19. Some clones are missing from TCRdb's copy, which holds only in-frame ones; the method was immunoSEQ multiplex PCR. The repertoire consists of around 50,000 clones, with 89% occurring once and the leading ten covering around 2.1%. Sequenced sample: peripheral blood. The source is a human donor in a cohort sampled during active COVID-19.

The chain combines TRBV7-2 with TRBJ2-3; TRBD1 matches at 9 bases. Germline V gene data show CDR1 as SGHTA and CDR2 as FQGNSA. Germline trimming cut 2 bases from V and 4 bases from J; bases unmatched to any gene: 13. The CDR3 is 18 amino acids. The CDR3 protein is CASSLNSPGTGTADTQYF. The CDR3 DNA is TGTGCCAGCAGCTTAAATAGTCCCGGGACAGGGACCGCAGATACGCAGTATTTT.

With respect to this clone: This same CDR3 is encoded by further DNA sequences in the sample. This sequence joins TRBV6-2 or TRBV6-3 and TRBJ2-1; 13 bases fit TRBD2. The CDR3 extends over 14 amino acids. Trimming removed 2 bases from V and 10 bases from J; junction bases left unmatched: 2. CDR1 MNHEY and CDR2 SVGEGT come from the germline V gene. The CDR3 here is CASSYPGLAGEQFF. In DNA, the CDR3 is TGTGCCAGCAGTTACCCGGGACTAGCGGGGGAGCAGTTCTTC.

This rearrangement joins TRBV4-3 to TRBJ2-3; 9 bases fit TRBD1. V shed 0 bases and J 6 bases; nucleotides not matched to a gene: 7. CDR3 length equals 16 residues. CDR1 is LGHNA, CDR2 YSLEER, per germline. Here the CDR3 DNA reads TGCGCCAGCAGCCAAGATTACGGACAGGGGCCGGATACGCAGTATTTT. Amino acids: CASSQDYGQGPDTQYF.

The CDR3 sequence: CASSQEPRGVRGYTF. The CDR3 DNA reads as TGTGCCAGCAGCCAAGAGCCTCGAGGAGTGCGGGGCTACACCTTC. The V call is TRBV14, the J call TRBJ1-2; no reliable D call. The germline V gene has CDR1 SGHDN and CDR2 FVKESK. The V and J ends lost 0 bases and 8 bases respectively, with 16 bases between them. The CDR3 is 15 amino acids. Filled out from reference TRBV14 and TRBJ1-2, the complete variable domain reads EAGVTQFPSHSVIEKGQTVTLRCDPISGHDNLYWYRRVMGKEIKFLLHFVKESKQDESGMPNNRFLAERTGGTYSTLKVQPAELEDSGVYFCASSQEPRGVRGYTFGSGTRLTVV.

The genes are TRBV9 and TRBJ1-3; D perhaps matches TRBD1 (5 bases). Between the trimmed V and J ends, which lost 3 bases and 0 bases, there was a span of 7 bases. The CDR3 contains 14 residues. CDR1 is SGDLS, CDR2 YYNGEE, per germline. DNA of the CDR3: TGTGCCAGCAGCGCGGGACTCTCTGGAAACACCATATATTTT. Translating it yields CASSAGLSGNTIYF.

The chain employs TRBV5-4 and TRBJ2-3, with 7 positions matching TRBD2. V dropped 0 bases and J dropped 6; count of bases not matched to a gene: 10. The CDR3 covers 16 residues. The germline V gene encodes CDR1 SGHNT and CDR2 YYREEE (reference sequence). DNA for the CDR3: TGTGCCAGCAGCTTGGGAAGTGGGAGGGCCGGGGATACGCAGTATTTT. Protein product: CASSLGSGRAGDTQYF.

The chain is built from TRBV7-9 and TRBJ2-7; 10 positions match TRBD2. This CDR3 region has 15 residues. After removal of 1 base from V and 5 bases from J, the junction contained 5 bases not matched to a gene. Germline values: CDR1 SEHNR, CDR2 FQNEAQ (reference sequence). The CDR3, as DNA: TGTGCCAGCAGCTTAGTCACTAGCGGGATTGACGAGCAGTACTTC. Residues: CASSLVTSGIDEQYF.

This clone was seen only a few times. The chain's CDR3 is CASSPGRQDIREQYF. The DNA of the CDR3 is TGTGCCAGCAGCCCGGGTAGGCAGGACATTAGGGAGCAGTACTTC. The V call is TRBV3-1 (or the pseudogene TRBV3-2), the J call TRBJ2-7; D might be TRBD1 (5 bases). V was clipped by 4 bases and J by 7 bases, with 20 bases between them. The CDR3 is 15 residues long. Germline assignment: CDR1 LGHDT and CDR2 YNNKEL (reference sequence).

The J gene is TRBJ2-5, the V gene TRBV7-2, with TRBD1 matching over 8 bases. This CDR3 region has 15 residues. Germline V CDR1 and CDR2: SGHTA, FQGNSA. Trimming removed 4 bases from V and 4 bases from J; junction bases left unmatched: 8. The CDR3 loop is CASSYDRGFTETQYF. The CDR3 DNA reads TGTGCCAGCAGCTACGACAGGGGATTCACAGAGACCCAGTACTTC.

The CDR3 DNA is TGCGCCAGCAGCCCGGACAGAGAATATGGCTACACCTTC. This gives the protein CASSPDREYGYTF. This chain joins TRBV5-1 and TRBJ1-2, with a weak D call TRBD1 (6 bases). CDR1 SGHRS and CDR2 YFSETQ come from the germline V gene. The CDR3 runs 13 residues. Trimming took 4 bases from V and 5 from J, leaving 12 bases between them.

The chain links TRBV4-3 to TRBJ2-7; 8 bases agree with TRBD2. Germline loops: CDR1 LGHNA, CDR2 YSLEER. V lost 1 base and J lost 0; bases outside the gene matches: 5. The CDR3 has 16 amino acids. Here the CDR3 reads CASSQVTGGSSYEQYF. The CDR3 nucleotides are TGCGCCAGCAGCCAAGTGACGGGGGGGAGCTCCTACGAGCAGTACTTC.

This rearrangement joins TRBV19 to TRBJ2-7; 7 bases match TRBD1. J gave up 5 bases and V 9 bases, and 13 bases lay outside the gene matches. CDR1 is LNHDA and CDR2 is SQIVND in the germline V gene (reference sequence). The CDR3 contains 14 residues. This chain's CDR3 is CASRNGGRGNEQYF. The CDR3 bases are TGTGCCAGCAGAAATGGGGGCAGGGGGAACGAGCAGTACTTC.

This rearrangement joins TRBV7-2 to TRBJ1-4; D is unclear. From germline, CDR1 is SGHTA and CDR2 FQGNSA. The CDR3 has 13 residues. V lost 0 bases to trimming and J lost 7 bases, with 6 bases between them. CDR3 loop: CASSLARGEKLFF. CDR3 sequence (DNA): TGTGCCAGCAGCTTAGCCCGGGGTGAAAAACTGTTTTTT. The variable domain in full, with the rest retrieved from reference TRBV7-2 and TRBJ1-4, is GAGVSQSPSNKVTEKGKDVELRCDPISGHTALYWYRQSLGQGLEFLIYFQGNSAPDKSGLPSDRFSAERTGGSVSTLTIQRTQQEDSAVYLCASSLARGEKLFFGSGTQLSVL.

CDR3 coding DNA: TGTGCCAGTAGTAGCGGGAGGGGGGTAGGATCGGGTGAGCAGTTCTTC. It codes for CASSSGRGVGSGEQFF. The chain recombines TRBV19 with TRBJ2-1; 9 bases fit TRBD2. The germline gives CDR1 LNHDA, CDR2 SQIVND (reference sequence). Trimming removed 4 bases from V and 9 bases from J; junction bases left unmatched: 13. The CDR3 is 16 residues long. The full variable domain, completed using reference TRBV19 and TRBJ2-1, is DGGITQSPKYLFRKEGQNVTLSCEQNLNHDAMYWYRQDPGQGLRLIYYSQIVNDFQKGDIAEGYSVSREKKESFPLTVTSAQKNPTAFYLCASSSGRGVGSGEQFFGPGTRLTVL.

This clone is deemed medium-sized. The DNA of the CDR3 is TGTGCCAGCAGCCGCGGGACAGGGGTAACCCCCTACGAGCAGTACTTC. It specifies CASSRGTGVTPYEQYF. This chain connects TRBV7-3 to TRBJ2-7; 10 bases map to TRBD1. V lost 5 bases and J lost 2; bases outside the gene matches: 9. In germline, CDR1 is SGHTA, CDR2 FQGTGA. The CDR3 sequence is 16 residues long.

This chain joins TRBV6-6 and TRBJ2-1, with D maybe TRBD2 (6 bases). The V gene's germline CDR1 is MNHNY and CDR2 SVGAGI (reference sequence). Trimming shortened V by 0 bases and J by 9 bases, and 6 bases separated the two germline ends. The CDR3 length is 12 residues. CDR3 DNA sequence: TGTGCCAGCAGTTACTCGGGGGGTGAGCAGTTCTTC. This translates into CASSYSGGEQFF.

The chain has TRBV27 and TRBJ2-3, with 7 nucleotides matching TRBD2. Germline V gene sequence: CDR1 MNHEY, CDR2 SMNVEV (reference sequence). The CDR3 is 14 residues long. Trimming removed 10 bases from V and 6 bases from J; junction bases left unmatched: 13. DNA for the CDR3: TGTGCCACTCGCCCCGGAGGGAGGGGTGATACGCAGTATTTT. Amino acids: CATRPGGRGDTQYF.

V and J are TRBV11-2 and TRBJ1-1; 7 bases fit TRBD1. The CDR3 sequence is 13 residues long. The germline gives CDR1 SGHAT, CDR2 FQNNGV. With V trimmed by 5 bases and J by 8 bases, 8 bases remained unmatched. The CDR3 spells CASSLDRDYEAFF. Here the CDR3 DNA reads TGTGCCAGCAGCCTCGACAGGGATTACGAAGCTTTCTTT.

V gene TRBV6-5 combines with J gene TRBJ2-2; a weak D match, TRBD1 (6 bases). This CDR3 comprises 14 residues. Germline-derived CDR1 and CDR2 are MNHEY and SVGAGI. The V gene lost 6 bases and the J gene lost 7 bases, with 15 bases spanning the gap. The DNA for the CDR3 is TGTGCCAGCAGGAGGGGACGGGACAACGGGGAGCTGTTTTTT. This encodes CASRRGRDNGELFF.

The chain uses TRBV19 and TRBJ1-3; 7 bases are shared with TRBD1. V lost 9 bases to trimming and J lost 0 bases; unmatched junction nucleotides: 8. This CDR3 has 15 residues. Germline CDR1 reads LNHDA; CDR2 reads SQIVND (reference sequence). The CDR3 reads CASRRDRHSGNTIYF. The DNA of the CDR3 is TGTGCCAGCCGCCGGGACAGACACTCTGGAAACACCATATATTTT.

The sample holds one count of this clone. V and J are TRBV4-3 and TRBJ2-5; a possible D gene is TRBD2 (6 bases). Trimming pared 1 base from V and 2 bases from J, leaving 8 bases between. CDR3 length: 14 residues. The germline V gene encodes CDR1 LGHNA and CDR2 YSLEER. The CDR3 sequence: CASSQGDSQETQYF. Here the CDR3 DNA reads TGCGCCAGCAGCCAAGGGGACTCGCAAGAGACCCAGTACTTC.

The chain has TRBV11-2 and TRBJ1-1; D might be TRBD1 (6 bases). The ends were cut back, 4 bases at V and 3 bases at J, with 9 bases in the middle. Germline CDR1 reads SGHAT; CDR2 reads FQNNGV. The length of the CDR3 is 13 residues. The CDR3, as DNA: TGTGCCAGCAGCTCGGACAGAGACACTGAAGCTTTCTTT. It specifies CASSSDRDTEAFF.

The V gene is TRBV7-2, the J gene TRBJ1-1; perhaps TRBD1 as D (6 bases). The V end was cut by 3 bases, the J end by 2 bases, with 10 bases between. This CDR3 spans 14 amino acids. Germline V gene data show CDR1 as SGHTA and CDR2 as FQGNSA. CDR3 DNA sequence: TGTGCCAGCAGCTTGGGGACATTAAACACTGAAGCTTTCTTT. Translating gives CASSLGTLNTEAFF.

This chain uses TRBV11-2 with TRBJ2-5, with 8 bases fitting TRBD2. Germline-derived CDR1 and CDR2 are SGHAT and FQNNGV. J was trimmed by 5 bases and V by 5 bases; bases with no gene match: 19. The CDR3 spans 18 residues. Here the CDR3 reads CASSHNSGAGVLGETQYF. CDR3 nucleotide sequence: TGTGCCAGCAGCCACAATAGCGGGGCGGGCGTGTTGGGTGAGACCCAGTACTTC. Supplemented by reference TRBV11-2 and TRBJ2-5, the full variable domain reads EAGVAQSPRYKIIEKRQSVAFWCNPISGHATLYWYQQILGQGPKLLIQFQNNGVVDDSQLPKDRFSAERLKGVDSTLKIQPAKLEDSAVYLCASSHNSGAGVLGETQYFGPGTRLLVL.

Written as DNA, the CDR3 is TGTGCCAGCAGCTTGACTAGCGTTGGAGAGACCCAGTACTTC. As protein: CASSLTSVGETQYF. This rearrangement joins TRBV5-4 to TRBJ2-5; 7 nucleotides agree with TRBD2. The CDR3 has 14 amino acids. Germline V gene sequence: CDR1 SGHNT, CDR2 YYREEE (reference sequence). The ends lost 1 base at V and 4 bases at J; junction bases unmatched: 4.

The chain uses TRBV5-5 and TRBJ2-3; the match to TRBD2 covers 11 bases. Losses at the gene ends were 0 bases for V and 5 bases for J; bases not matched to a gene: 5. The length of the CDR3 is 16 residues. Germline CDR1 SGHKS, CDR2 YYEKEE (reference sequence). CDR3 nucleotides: TGTGCCAGCAGCTTGGGTTCTAGCGGGGGGATAGATACGCAGTATTTT. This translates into CASSLGSSGGIDTQYF.

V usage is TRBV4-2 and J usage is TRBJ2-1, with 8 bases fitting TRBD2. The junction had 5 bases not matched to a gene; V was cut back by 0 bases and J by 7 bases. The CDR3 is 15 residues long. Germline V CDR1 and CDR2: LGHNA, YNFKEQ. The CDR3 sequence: CASSQDWSSGNEQFF. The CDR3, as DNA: TGTGCCAGCAGCCAAGATTGGTCTAGCGGGAATGAGCAGTTCTTC.

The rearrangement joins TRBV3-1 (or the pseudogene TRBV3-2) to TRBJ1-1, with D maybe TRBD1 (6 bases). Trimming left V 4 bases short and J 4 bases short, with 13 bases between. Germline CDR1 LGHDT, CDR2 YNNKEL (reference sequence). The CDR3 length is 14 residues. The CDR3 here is CASSPSIGGTEAFF. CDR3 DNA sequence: TGTGCCAGCAGCCCATCAATAGGGGGCACTGAAGCTTTCTTT.